This T cell receptor (beta chain) appears in the sequencing data of a study of blood T cells in healthy people across ages. A J-beta primer mix and a sample-barcoded 5' primer were used in a second PCR of roughly 7 to 12 cycles. TCRdb reprocessed the 5' RACE reads via MiXCR and lists one record per CDR3 protein. The table lists hundreds of thousands of distinct CDR3 sequences, approximately 60% of them singletons. Input material: blood. The sequence came from a man between 35 and 55 years old in good health.

CDR3 residues: CASGRTGDGEKLFF. The CDR3 DNA sequence: TGTGCCAGCGGGAGAACAGGGGATGGGGAAAAACTGTTTTTT. The chain links TRBV6-2 or TRBV6-3 to TRBJ1-4; 7 bases are a match to TRBD1. Germline-derived CDR1 and CDR2 are MNHEY and SVGEGT. This CDR3 comprises 14 residues. V lost 8 bases, J lost 8 bases, and 11 bases stayed unmatched.